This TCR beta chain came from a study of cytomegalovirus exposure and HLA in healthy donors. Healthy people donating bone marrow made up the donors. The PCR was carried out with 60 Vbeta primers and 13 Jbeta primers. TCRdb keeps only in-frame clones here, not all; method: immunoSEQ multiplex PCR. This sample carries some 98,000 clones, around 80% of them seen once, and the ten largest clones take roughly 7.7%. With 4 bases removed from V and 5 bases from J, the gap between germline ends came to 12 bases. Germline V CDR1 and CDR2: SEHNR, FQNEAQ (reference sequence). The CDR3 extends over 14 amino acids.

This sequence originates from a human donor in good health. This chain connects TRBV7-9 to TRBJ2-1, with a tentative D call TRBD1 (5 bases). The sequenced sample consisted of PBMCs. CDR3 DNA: TGTGCCAGCAGCTCGCAGGGAATTAACAATGAGCAGTTCTTC. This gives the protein CASSSQGINNEQFF. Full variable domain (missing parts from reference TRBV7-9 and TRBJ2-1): DTGVSQNPRHKITKRGQNVTFRCDPISEHNRLYWYRQTLGQGPEFLTYFQNEAQLEKSRLLSDRFSAERPKGSFSTLEIQRTEQGDSAMYLCASSSQGINNEQFFGPGTRLTVL.